This T cell receptor (beta chain) originates from a study of blood T cells in healthy people across ages. Across the study: About one barcoded beta molecule per two T cells was captured by template switching. Points from the study as a whole: Per-million-T-cell TCR beta diversity fell roughly linearly with age. It was held that diversity estimates obtained from one million T cells represented underestimates.

The CDR3 consists of 16 residues. Trimming stripped 2 bases from V and 4 bases from J, with 18 bases between. Germline CDR1 is SGHRS and CDR2 is YFSETQ. A sample-barcoded 5' primer and a J-beta primer mix were used in a second PCR of about 7 to 12 cycles. Each cDNA was tagged by a template-switch adaptor containing 12 random nucleotides. TCRdb reprocessed the 5' RACE reads via MiXCR and lists one record per CDR3 protein. The table includes 1.5 million to 2 million distinct CDR3 sequences, approximately 28% detected once. To note about this clonotype: What it recognizes is unknown.

The receptor was isolated from a woman aged 25 to 39 in good health. The chain links TRBV5-1 to TRBJ1-1, with D unresolved. The sequenced material came from blood. Written as DNA, the CDR3 is TGCGCCAGCAGCTTTAGGTCACGGGCGAGTGGCACTGAAGCTTTCTTT. Amino acids: CASSFRSRASGTEAFF.